The next 30 T cell receptor beta chains were all read from a single sample in a study of T cell responses to AZD1222 COVID-19 vaccine. Sequenced by immunoSEQ multiplex PCR; TCRdb stores in-frame clones only, minus some. The sample records 250,000 to 300,000 clones, roughly 93% being singletons. Sequenced material: peripheral blood, taken 28 days after the second AZD1222 dose. Source of these receptors: an adult who received the AZD1222 COVID-19 vaccine.

The CDR3 DNA sequence: TGCGCCAGCAGAAGTTCGGGGTCCGGGGCCAACGTCCTGACTTTC. This sequence encodes CASRSSGSGANVLTF. The rearrangement links TRBV5-1 to TRBJ2-6, with D possibly matching TRBD2 (5 bases). Trimming removed 5 bases at V and 4 bases at J, with 13 bases between. Germline CDR1 is SGHRS and CDR2 is YFSETQ. The CDR3 has 15 amino acids.

This clone was found once. The chain combines TRBV3-1 (or the pseudogene TRBV3-2) with TRBJ1-6; D is unresolved. CDR3 size: 13 residues. CDR1 and CDR2 (germline): LGHDT, YNNKEL (reference sequence). The V gene lost 3 bases and the J gene lost 9 bases, with 9 bases spanning the gap. The CDR3 DNA reads TGTGCCAGCAGCCAGGCACCGGGTTCACCCCTCCACTTT. It yields the protein CASSQAPGSPLHF.

The rearrangement joins TRBV2 to TRBJ2-2; 10 positions match TRBD1. This CDR3 spans 14 amino acids. Germline V gene sequence: CDR1 SNHLY, CDR2 FYNNEI. J was trimmed by 6 bases and V by 6 bases; bases with no gene match: 4. Here the CDR3 reads CASRSDRGPGELFF. In nucleotides, the CDR3 is TGTGCCAGCAGGAGCGACAGGGGGCCCGGGGAGCTGTTTTTT.

The chain recombines TRBV9 with TRBJ2-5, with D perhaps being TRBD1 or TRBD2 (6 bases each). V shed 2 bases and J shed 1 base, with 12 bases lying between them. CDR3 length equals 15 residues. Looked up from germline, CDR1 is SGDLS and CDR2 is YYNGEE. CDR3 sequence reads: CASSVGRTVQETQYF. DNA for the CDR3: TGTGCCAGCAGCGTTGGGAGGACAGTCCAAGAGACCCAGTACTTC.

The gene calls are TRBV4-3 and TRBJ1-3; D is unclear. Germline V gives CDR1 LGHNA, CDR2 YSLEER. Trimming cost V 0 bases and J 2 bases, with 14 bases left between them. The CDR3 contains 17 residues. CDR3 nucleotides: TGCGCCAGCAGCCAAGACTGGACGTCGGGAGCTGGAAACACCATATATTTT. It codes for CASSQDWTSGAGNTIYF.

The V call is TRBV7-9, the J call TRBJ1-5; TRBD1 is a possible D gene (5 bases). The CDR3 is 15 residues long. Trimming stripped 5 bases from V and 3 bases from J, with 14 bases between. Germline-derived CDR1 and CDR2 are SEHNR and FQNEAQ (reference sequence). CDR3 region: CASSDGRGVNQPQHF. The CDR3 DNA is TGTGCCAGCAGCGACGGACGGGGGGTCAATCAGCCCCAGCATTTT.

This chain joins TRBV9 and TRBJ2-1; 12 nucleotides agree with TRBD2. This CDR3 region has 16 residues. Trimming cost V 3 bases and J 9 bases; bases outside gene matches: 10. Germline V gene sequence: CDR1 SGDLS, CDR2 YYNGEE. CDR3 protein: CASSASPLAGGLEQFF. The CDR3, as DNA: TGTGCCAGCAGCGCAAGTCCCCTAGCGGGGGGGCTTGAGCAGTTCTTC.

The CDR3 here is CASIRGSSGNTIYF. The CDR3 nucleotides read TGTGCCAGCATCAGGGGAAGCTCTGGAAACACCATATATTTT. The chain combines TRBV19 with TRBJ1-3; the D gene is possibly TRBD1 (6 bases). Per germline, CDR1 LNHDA and CDR2 SQIVND (reference sequence). CDR3 size: 14 residues. V was shortened by 9 bases and J by 0 bases, with 12 bases between the two germline ends.

CDR3 DNA: TGTGCCAGCAGCGAGGGACAGACCAACACTGAAGCTTTCTTT. It specifies CASSEGQTNTEAFF. The rearrangement joins TRBV7-9 to TRBJ1-1; 7 positions match TRBD1. This CDR3 contains 14 residues. The V segment lost 5 bases and the J segment 2 bases; nucleotides outside the gene matches: 5. Germline CDR1 is SEHNR and CDR2 is FQNEAQ (reference sequence).

The genes are TRBV28 and TRBJ2-1, with no clear D. Between the trimmed V and J ends, which lost 5 bases and 8 bases, there was a span of 13 bases. This CDR3 region has 13 residues. From germline, CDR1 is MDHEN and CDR2 SYDVKM. The CDR3 nucleotides read TGTGCCAGCAGTCTGGACGGTTACGATGAGCAGTTCTTC. Its translation is CASSLDGYDEQFF.

V usage is TRBV7-3 and J usage is TRBJ2-3, with D possibly being TRBD1 (5 bases). V dropped 5 bases and J dropped 1 base, with 16 bases sitting between them. The germline CDR1 and CDR2 sequences are SGHTA and FQGTGA. The CDR3 has 16 amino acids. The CDR3 region is CASSPLGAFGTDTQYF. The CDR3 region has the DNA TGTGCCAGCAGCCCGCTAGGGGCATTCGGCACAGATACGCAGTATTTT. Together with reference TRBV7-3 and TRBJ2-3, the CDR3 gives the full variable domain: GAGVSQTPSNKVTEKGKYVELRCDPISGHTALYWYRQSLGQGPEFLIYFQGTGAADDSGLPNDRFFAVRPEGSVSTLKIQRTERGDSAVYLCASSPLGAFGTDTQYFGPGTRLTVL.

Written as DNA, the CDR3 is TGTGCCAGCAGCGTAGGGGGCAGGGGGCGAGGCTATGGCTACACCTTC. Its protein product is CASSVGGRGRGYGYTF. This chain joins TRBV9 and TRBJ1-2; TRBD1 matches at 8 bases. V lost 0 bases to trimming and J lost 4 bases; unmatched junction nucleotides: 8. This CDR3 region has 16 residues. Germline V gives CDR1 SGDLS, CDR2 YYNGEE.

This sequence joins TRBV12-1 and TRBJ2-1; TRBD1, the D gene given by the table, was not confirmed from the DNA. TRBV12-1 is a pseudogene segment. The CDR3 covers 15 residues. The CDR3 region has the DNA TGTGCCAGCCTCATCAGGGGGGCCACGCCGGTTGAGCAGTTCTTC. Translating gives CASLIRGATPVEQFF.

The chain employs TRBV20-1 and TRBJ1-1; 8 bases map to TRBD1. The germline gives CDR1 DFQATT, CDR2 SNEGSKA (reference sequence). The V segment lost 6 bases and the J segment 8 bases; nucleotides outside the gene matches: 5. CDR3 length: 11 amino acids. The CDR3 coding sequence is TGCAGTGCAACAAGGACAGGGGAAGCTTTCTTT. It encodes CSATRTGEAFF.

This rearrangement joins TRBV5-5 to TRBJ2-1; TRBD2 is a possible D gene (6 bases). The CDR3 is 15 residues long. Looked up from germline, CDR1 is SGHKS and CDR2 is YYEKEE (reference sequence). V gave up 1 base and J gave up 3 bases, with 11 bases separating them. The CDR3 protein is CASSLSGALYNEQFF. In nucleotides, the CDR3 is TGTGCCAGCAGCTTGTCGGGAGCCCTCTACAATGAGCAGTTCTTC.

This chain links TRBV6-5 with TRBJ2-1; D is uncertain. In germline, CDR1 is MNHEY, CDR2 SVGAGI. V lost 4 bases and J 6 bases, leaving 16 bases between the germline ends. This CDR3 is built from 15 residues. CDR3 sequence (DNA): TGTGCCAGCAGTTCGACGGCCTTTAGGGCCAATGAGCAGTTCTTC. It translates to CASSSTAFRANEQFF.

The genes are TRBV5-1 and TRBJ2-5; 7 bases line up with TRBD2. V gave up 0 bases and J gave up 5 bases; unmatched junction bases: 7. From germline, CDR1 is SGHRS and CDR2 YFSETQ. This CDR3 has 15 residues. The CDR3 nucleotides read TGCGCCAGCAGCTTGGTCGCCCAGGGAGGGGAGACCCAGTACTTC. Protein product: CASSLVAQGGETQYF.

This clone was observed a handful of times. The rearrangement joins TRBV6-2 or TRBV6-3 to TRBJ2-1; the match to TRBD2 covers 8 bases. V gave up 4 bases and J gave up 0 bases; unmatched junction bases: 14. This CDR3 spans 19 amino acids. Per germline, CDR1 MNHEY and CDR2 SVGEGT. Here the CDR3 reads CASSSSTLLAASSYNEQFF. The CDR3 DNA reads TGTGCCAGCAGTTCCTCGACTCTACTAGCGGCGAGCTCCTACAATGAGCAGTTCTTC.

This chain joins TRBV3-1 (or the pseudogene TRBV3-2) and TRBJ1-6; D is ambiguous. Germline CDR1 is LGHDT and CDR2 is YNNKEL (reference sequence). The CDR3 covers 16 residues. The ends were cut back, 6 bases at V and 1 base at J, with 13 bases in the middle. As DNA, the CDR3 is TGTGCCAGCAGTCTTATCAGCAGGTCCTATAATTCACCCCTCCACTTT. The encoded protein is CASSLISRSYNSPLHF.

V is TRBV14 and J is TRBJ1-2, with 9 positions matching TRBD1. V gave up 1 base and J gave up 8 bases; unmatched junction bases: 8. Looked up from germline, CDR1 is SGHDN and CDR2 is FVKESK. The CDR3 is 15 amino acids. The CDR3 here is CASSQGITGGRGYTF. The CDR3 nucleotides read TGTGCCAGCAGCCAAGGGATAACAGGGGGCCGAGGCTACACCTTC.

The chain links TRBV28 to TRBJ2-7; 7 bases agree with TRBD1. This CDR3 has 14 residues. After removal of 2 bases from V and 3 bases from J, the junction contained 4 bases not matched to a gene. Germline V lookup: CDR1 MDHEN, CDR2 SYDVKM. CDR3 coding DNA: TGTGCCAGCAGTTTACAGGGGGAAGGCTACGAGCAGTACTTC. As protein: CASSLQGEGYEQYF.

This chain connects TRBV5-4 to TRBJ2-3; D unclear. Looked up from germline, CDR1 is SGHNT and CDR2 is YYREEE (reference sequence). V lost 0 bases and J lost 2, with 7 bases in between. This CDR3 contains 14 residues. CDR3 protein: CASSLGVFTDTQYF. The DNA for the CDR3 is TGTGCCAGCAGCTTGGGCGTCTTCACAGATACGCAGTATTTT.

The chain uses TRBV11-3 and TRBJ1-5; D remains ambiguous. The V end lost 3 bases, the J end lost 3 bases, and 12 bases lay between the germline ends. The V gene's germline CDR1 is SGHNT and CDR2 YENEEA. This CDR3 is 15 amino acids long. This chain's CDR3 is CASSFKYTFNQPQHF. The CDR3 region has the DNA TGTGCCAGCAGCTTTAAATACACTTTCAATCAGCCCCAGCATTTT. Complete variable domain (other parts from reference TRBV11-3 and TRBJ1-5): EAGVVQSPRYKIIEKKQPVAFWCNPISGHNTLYWYLQNLGQGPELLIRYENEEAVDDSQLPKDRFSAERLKGVDSTLKIQPAELGDSAVYLCASSFKYTFNQPQHFGDGTRLSIL.

This chain uses TRBV2 with TRBJ2-5, with 10 nucleotides matching TRBD2. In germline, CDR1 is SNHLY, CDR2 FYNNEI. The length of the CDR3 is 15 residues. J gave up 6 bases and V 6 bases, and 10 bases lay outside the gene matches. CDR3 DNA sequence: TGTGCCAGCAGCCTAACTAGCGGGGCGGGGAAGACCCAGTACTTC. Its protein product is CASSLTSGAGKTQYF.

The V and J genes are TRBV1 and TRBJ1-5. TRBV1 represents a pseudogene. The CDR3 is 13 amino acids. The DNA of the CDR3 is TGCACCAGCAGCCAAGATGTCAATCAGCCCCAGCATTTT. Its protein is CTSSQDVNQPQHF.

The chain carries TRBV11-1 and TRBJ2-7; 8 bases fit TRBD1. CDR1 is SGHAT and CDR2 is FQDESV in the germline V gene (reference sequence). The CDR3 is made up of 16 amino acids. V was clipped by 4 bases and J by 1 base; unmatched bases: 9. CDR3 DNA: TGTGCCAGCAGCTCAGCCGGGACAGGCAATTCCTACGAGCAGTACTTC. Encoded protein: CASSSAGTGNSYEQYF. The full variable domain, rest sourced from reference TRBV11-1 and TRBJ2-7, is EAEVAQSPRYKITEKSQAVAFWCDPISGHATLYWYRQILGQGPELLVQFQDESVVDDSQLPKDRFSAERLKGVDSTLKIQPAELGDSAMYLCASSSAGTGNSYEQYFGPGTRLTVT.

The V gene is TRBV5-1, the J gene TRBJ1-2; D is uncertain. CDR3 length: 12 residues. In germline, CDR1 is SGHRS, CDR2 YFSETQ. Trimming shortened V by 4 bases and J by 4 bases, and 8 bases separated the two germline ends. The CDR3 spells CASSPDAYGYTF. CDR3 DNA: TGCGCCAGCAGCCCGGATGCCTATGGCTACACCTTC.

The chain is built from TRBV29-1 and TRBJ2-3, with 9 bases lining up with TRBD1. Per the germline V gene, CDR1 is SQVTM and CDR2 is ANQGSEA. V shed 7 bases, J shed 0 bases, and the junction held 5 bases outside the gene matches. CDR3 size: 14 residues. CDR3 region: CSGGQGLSTDTQYF. The DNA for the CDR3 is TGCAGCGGCGGACAGGGGCTGAGCACAGATACGCAGTATTTT.

V gene TRBV28 combines with J gene TRBJ2-7; TRBD1 is a possible D gene (6 bases). CDR1 MDHEN and CDR2 SYDVKM come from the germline V gene. CDR3 length: 13 amino acids. V lost 4 bases to trimming and J lost 5 bases, with 12 bases between them. Written as DNA, the CDR3 is TGTGCCAGCAGTTCACAGGGTACCCACGAGCAGTACTTC. Translation: CASSSQGTHEQYF.

The chain links TRBV7-2 to TRBJ1-3; 7 nucleotides match TRBD1. The CDR3 is 15 residues long. In germline, CDR1 is SGHTA, CDR2 FQGNSA. After removal of 3 bases from V and 0 bases from J, the junction contained 2 bases not matched to a gene. As DNA, the CDR3 is TGTGCCAGCAGCTTTGCAGGGGGCTCTGGAAACACCATATATTTT. Encoded protein: CASSFAGGSGNTIYF.